Listed here are 11 T cell receptor beta chains from one sample, sequenced in a study of early T cells in non-severe SARS-CoV-2 infection. Using its own MiXCR run on the 5' RACE reads, TCRdb lists one record per CDR3 protein. The table records about 82,000 distinct CDR3 sequences, roughly 13% of them present only once. The sample was whole blood. The origin of the receptors is an adult who was a healthcare worker with PCR-confirmed SARS-CoV-2 infection or an uninfected control (not recorded which).

In this sample, this clonotype turned up a few times. The chain couples TRBV12-3 or TRBV12-4 to TRBJ2-1; tentative D call: TRBD2 (7 bases). V was clipped by 7 bases and J by 1 base, with 17 bases between them. The CDR3 length is 16 residues. The CDR3 DNA is TGTGCCAGCAACCTGGGGGGGGCGAGGTCCTACAATGAGCAGTTCTTC. Protein sequence: CASNLGGARSYNEQFF.

This clonotype was seen many times. V and J are TRBV7-9 and TRBJ1-2, with D tentatively TRBD1 (5 bases). The CDR3 spans 13 residues. Between the trimmed V and J ends, which lost 2 bases and 3 bases, there was a span of 7 bases. Germline V lookup: CDR1 SEHNR, CDR2 FQNEAQ (reference sequence). In DNA, the CDR3 is TGTGCCAGCAGCTTACAGGGACACTATGGCTACACCTTC. This encodes CASSLQGHYGYTF.

This clonotype was counted ten times or more. The chain uses TRBV27 and TRBJ2-7; the D gene is possibly TRBD1 (5 bases). Germline V gene lookup returns CDR1 MNHEY and CDR2 SMNVEV (reference sequence). This CDR3 is 13 amino acids long. V lost 6 bases and J 4 bases, leaving 13 bases between the germline ends. The CDR3 loop is CASRDPSGYEQYF. CDR3 bases: TGTGCCAGCAGAGACCCCTCAGGGTACGAGCAGTACTTC.

The chain links TRBV5-5 to TRBJ2-7; maybe TRBD2 (5 bases). V dropped 1 base and J dropped 4 bases, with 9 bases sitting between them. CDR3 length: 13 residues. CDR1 and CDR2 from the germline V gene are SGHKS and YYEKEE (reference sequence). For the CDR3, the DNA is TGTGCCAGCAGCTTGTTGGAGGTTTACGAGCAGTACTTC. Translating it yields CASSLLEVYEQYF.

The CDR3 protein is CASSSRGYGYTF. The CDR3 nucleotides read TGTGCCAGCAGTTCTCGGGGGTATGGCTACACCTTC. This rearrangement joins TRBV28 to TRBJ1-2; D might be TRBD1 (5 bases). V was pared by 4 bases and J by 5 bases, with 8 bases between. The length of the CDR3 is 12 residues. The germline V gene encodes CDR1 MDHEN and CDR2 SYDVKM.

The chain links TRBV5-1 to TRBJ2-5, with D perhaps TRBD1 or TRBD2 (5 bases each). Germline V CDR1 and CDR2: SGHRS, YFSETQ. The CDR3 runs 16 residues. V was trimmed by 3 bases and J by 2 bases, leaving 17 bases between them. The CDR3 reads CASSSGRTPWQETQYF. The CDR3 DNA is TGCGCCAGCAGCTCGGGGCGGACTCCGTGGCAAGAGACCCAGTACTTC.

This clonotype has ten or more counts. The CDR3 bases are TGCGCCAGCAGCCAAGGGGTGCTAGGCACCGCAACTAATGAAAAACTGTTTTTT. It codes for CASSQGVLGTATNEKLFF. The rearrangement links TRBV4-1 to TRBJ1-4, with D uncertain. The CDR3 is made up of 18 amino acids. The V gene's germline CDR1 is MGHRA and CDR2 YSYEKL. Trimming shortened V by 1 base and J by 0 bases, and 15 bases separated the two germline ends.

This clonotype was recorded many times. This chain joins TRBV30 and TRBJ1-6, with D unresolved. Trimming cost V 1 base and J 8 bases, with 15 bases left between them. The CDR3 length is 15 residues. CDR1 is GTSNPN, CDR2 SVGIG, per germline (reference sequence). The CDR3, as DNA: TGTGCCTGGAGTGAGCCGGATTTCAAGTATTCACCCCTCCACTTT. As protein: CAWSEPDFKYSPLHF.

This clonotype occurred many times. This chain joins TRBV6-5 and TRBJ1-5, with 11 bases identical to TRBD1. The CDR3 totals 15 residues. The V gene end was trimmed by 4 bases and the J gene end by 3 bases; junction bases not matched to a gene: 2. The germline CDR1 and CDR2 sequences are MNHEY and SVGAGI. This chain's CDR3 is CASSLGQGDNQPQHF. CDR3 in DNA: TGTGCCAGCAGTTTGGGACAGGGGGACAATCAGCCCCAGCATTTT.

Concerning this clonotype itself: One end of the junction does not line up with germline, which may come from a read error. This sequence joins TRBV3-1 and TRBJ2-1; 9 positions match TRBD2. The CDR3 has 16 residues. The germline V gene has CDR1 LGHDT and CDR2 YNNKEL (reference sequence). CDR3 residues: CASSRDVAGAYNEQFF. The CDR3 nucleotides read TGTGCCAGCAGCCGGGATGTAGCGGGAGCCTATAATGAGCAGTTCTTC.

This clonotype was recorded many times. This chain links TRBV27 with TRBJ2-3, with D possibly TRBD2 on 5 matching bases. Germline-derived CDR1 and CDR2 are MNHEY and SMNVEV (reference sequence). V gave up 5 bases and J gave up 6 bases, with 12 bases separating them. This CDR3 spans 13 amino acids. The CDR3 protein is CASSPGFRDTQYF. CDR3 coding DNA: TGTGCCAGCAGTCCGGGATTCAGGGATACGCAGTATTTT.